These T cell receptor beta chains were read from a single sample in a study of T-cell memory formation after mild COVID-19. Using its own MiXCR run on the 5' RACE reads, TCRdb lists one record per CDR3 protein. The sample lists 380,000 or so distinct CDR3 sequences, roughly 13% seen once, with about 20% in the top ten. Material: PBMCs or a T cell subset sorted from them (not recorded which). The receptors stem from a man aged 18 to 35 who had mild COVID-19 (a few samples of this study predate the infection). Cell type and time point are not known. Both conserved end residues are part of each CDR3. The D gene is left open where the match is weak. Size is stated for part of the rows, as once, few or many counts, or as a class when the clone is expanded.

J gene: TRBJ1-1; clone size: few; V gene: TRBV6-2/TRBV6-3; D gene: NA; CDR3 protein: CASTKRQVDHEAFF; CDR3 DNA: TGTGCCAGCACCAAAAGGCAGGTCGATCATGAAGCTTTCTTT
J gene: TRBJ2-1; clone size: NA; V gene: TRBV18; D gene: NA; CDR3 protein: CASSRETGSPVGEQFF; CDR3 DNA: TGTGCCAGCTCCCGGGAGACGGGGTCCCCCGTCGGTGAGCAGTTCTTC
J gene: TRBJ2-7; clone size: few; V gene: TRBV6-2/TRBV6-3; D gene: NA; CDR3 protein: CASSPEGHRTYEQYF; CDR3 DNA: TGTGCCAGCAGTCCCGAAGGACACCGAACCTACGAGCAGTACTTC
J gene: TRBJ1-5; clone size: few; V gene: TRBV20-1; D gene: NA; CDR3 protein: CSARDSQVRNQPQHF; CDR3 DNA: TGCAGTGCTAGAGATTCGCAGGTTCGCAATCAGCCCCAGCATTTT
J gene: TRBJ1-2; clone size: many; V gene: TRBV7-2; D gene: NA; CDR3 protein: CASSLGAGNYGYTF; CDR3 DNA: TGTGCCAGCAGCTTAGGGGCAGGGAACTATGGCTACACCTTC
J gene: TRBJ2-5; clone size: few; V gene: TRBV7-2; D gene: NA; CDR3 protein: CASSTSFGGGETQYF; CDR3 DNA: TGTGCCAGCAGCACTAGCTTTGGGGGCGGAGAGACCCAGTACTTC
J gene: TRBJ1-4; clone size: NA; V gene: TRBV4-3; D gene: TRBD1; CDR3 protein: CASSQEGPGQGNDEKLFF; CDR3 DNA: TGCGCCAGCAGCCAAGAAGGACCGGGACAGGGGAATGATGAAAAACTGTTTTTT
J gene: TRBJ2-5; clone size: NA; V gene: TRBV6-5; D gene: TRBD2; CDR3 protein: CASRPLGRAGEETQYF; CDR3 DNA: TGTGCCAGCAGACCCCTGGGTCGTGCGGGGGAAGAGACCCAGTACTTC
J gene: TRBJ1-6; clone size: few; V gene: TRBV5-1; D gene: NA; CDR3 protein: CASSADSNSPLHF; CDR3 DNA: TGCGCCAGCAGCGCCGACAGCAATTCACCCCTCCACTTT
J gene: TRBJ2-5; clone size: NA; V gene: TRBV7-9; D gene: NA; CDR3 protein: CASSQLEGVGTQYF; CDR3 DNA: TGTGCCAGCAGCCAATTGGAGGGGGTCGGGACCCAGTACTTC
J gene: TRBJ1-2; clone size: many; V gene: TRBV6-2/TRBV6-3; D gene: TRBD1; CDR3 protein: CASSRDRGNGYTF; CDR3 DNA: TGTGCCAGCAGTCGGGACAGGGGTAATGGCTACACCTTC
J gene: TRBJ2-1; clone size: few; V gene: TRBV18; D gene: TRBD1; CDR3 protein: CASSPGTGDNEQFF; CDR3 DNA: TGTGCCAGCTCGCCTGGGACAGGGGACAATGAGCAGTTCTTC
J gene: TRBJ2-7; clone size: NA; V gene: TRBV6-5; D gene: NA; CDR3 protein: CASSPSPGAVYEQYF; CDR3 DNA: TGTGCCAGCAGTCCAAGTCCGGGGGCGGTCTACGAGCAGTACTTC
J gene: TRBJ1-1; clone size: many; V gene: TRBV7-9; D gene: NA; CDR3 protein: CASSLEGGTEAFF; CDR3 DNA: TGTGCCAGCAGCTTAGAAGGGGGCACTGAAGCTTTCTTT
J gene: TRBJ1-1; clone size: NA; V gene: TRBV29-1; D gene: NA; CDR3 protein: CSFPGGGTEAFF; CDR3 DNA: TGCAGCTTTCCCGGGGGCGGCACTGAAGCTTTCTTT
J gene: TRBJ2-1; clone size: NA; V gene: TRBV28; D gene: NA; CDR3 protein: CASRSTVSSYNEQFF; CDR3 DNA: TGTGCCAGCAGATCGACAGTTAGCTCCTACAATGAGCAGTTCTTC
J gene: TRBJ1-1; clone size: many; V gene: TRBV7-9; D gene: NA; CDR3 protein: CASSARTGTETFF; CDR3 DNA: TGTGCCAGCAGCGCGCGGACCGGGACCGAAACTTTCTTT
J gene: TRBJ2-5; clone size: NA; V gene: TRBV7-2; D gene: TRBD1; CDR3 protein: CASSFSGTGVGETQYF; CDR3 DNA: TGTGCCAGCAGCTTCTCCGGGACAGGGGTCGGAGAGACCCAGTACTTC
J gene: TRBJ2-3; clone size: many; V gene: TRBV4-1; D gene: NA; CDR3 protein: CASSQDRLLTDTQYF; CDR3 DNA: TGCGCCAGCAGCCAAGATCGACTACTCACAGATACGCAGTATTTT
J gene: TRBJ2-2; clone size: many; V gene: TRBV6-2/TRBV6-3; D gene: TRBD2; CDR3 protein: CASSGVNTGELFF; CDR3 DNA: TGTGCCAGTAGCGGGGTGAACACCGGGGAGCTGTTTTTT
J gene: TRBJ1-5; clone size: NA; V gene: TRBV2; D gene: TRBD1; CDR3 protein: CASRGQGVRPQHF; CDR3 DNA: TGTGCCAGCAGAGGACAGGGGGTTCGGCCCCAGCATTTT
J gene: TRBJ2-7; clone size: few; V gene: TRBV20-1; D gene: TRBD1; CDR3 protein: CSARDPGTGGLIEQYF; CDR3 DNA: TGCAGTGCTAGGGACCCGGGGACAGGGGGCCTAATCGAGCAGTACTTC
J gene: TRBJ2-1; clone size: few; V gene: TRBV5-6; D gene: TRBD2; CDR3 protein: CASSPGVAGGLRTYNEQFF; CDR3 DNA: TGTGCCAGCAGCCCCGGGGTAGCGGGGGGGCTAAGGACCTACAATGAGCAGTTCTTC
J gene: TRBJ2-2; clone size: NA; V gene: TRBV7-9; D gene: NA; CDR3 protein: CASSPVGAPGELFF; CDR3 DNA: TGTGCCAGCAGCCCAGTGGGCGCCCCCGGGGAGCTGTTTTTT
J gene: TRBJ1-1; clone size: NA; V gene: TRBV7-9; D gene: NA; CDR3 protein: CASSSRGANTEAFF; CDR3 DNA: TGTGCCAGCAGCTCAAGGGGAGCAAACACTGAAGCTTTCTTT
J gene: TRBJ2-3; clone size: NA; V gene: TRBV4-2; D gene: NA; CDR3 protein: CASTPGRIFSTDTQYF; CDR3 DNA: TGTGCCAGCACCCCGGGGCGGATTTTTAGCACAGATACGCAGTATTTT
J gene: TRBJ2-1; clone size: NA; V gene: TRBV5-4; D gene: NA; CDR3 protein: CASSGSFYNEQFF; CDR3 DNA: TGTGCCAGCAGTGGAAGTTTCTACAATGAGCAGTTCTTC
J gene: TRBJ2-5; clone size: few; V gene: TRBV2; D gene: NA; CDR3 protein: CASIAGAEETQYF; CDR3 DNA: TGTGCCAGCATTGCGGGGGCAGAGGAGACCCAGTACTTC
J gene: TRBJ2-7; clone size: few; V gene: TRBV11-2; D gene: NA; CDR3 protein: CASSSPLTLPYEQYF; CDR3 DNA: TGTGCCAGCAGCTCGCCCCTCACACTTCCCTACGAGCAGTACTTC
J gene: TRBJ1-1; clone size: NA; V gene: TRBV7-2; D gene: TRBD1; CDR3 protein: CASSFTRTGGTEAFF; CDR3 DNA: TGTGCCAGCAGCTTTACACGGACAGGTGGCACTGAAGCTTTCTTT
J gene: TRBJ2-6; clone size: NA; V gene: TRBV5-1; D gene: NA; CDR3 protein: CASSLVSDSGANVLTF; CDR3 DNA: TGCGCCAGCAGCTTAGTGTCGGATTCTGGGGCCAACGTCCTGACTTTC
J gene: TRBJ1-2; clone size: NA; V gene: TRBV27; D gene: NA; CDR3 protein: CASSTSWGRNNYGYTF; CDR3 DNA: TGTGCCAGCAGTACCTCCTGGGGGAGGAATAACTATGGCTACACCTTC
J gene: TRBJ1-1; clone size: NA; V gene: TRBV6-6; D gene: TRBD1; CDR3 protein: CASSYGEDRGLNTEAFF; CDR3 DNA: TGTGCCAGCAGTTACGGAGAAGACAGGGGGCTGAACACTGAAGCTTTCTTT
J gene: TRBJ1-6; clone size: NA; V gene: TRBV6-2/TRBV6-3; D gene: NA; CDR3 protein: CASSSFSGQGESPLHF; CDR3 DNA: TGTGCCAGCAGTTCCTTCTCGGGACAAGGAGAATCACCCCTCCACTTT
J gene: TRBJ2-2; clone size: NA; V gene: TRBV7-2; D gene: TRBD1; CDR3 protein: CASRTGTGNTGELFF; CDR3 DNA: TGTGCCAGCAGGACCGGGACAGGGAACACCGGGGAGCTGTTTTTT
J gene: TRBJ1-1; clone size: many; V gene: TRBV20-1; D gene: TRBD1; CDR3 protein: CSVRDRVTEAFF; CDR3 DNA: TGCAGTGTACGGGACAGGGTCACTGAAGCTTTCTTT
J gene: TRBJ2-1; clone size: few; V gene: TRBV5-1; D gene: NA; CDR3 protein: CASSLAFNEQFF; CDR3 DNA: TGCGCCAGCAGCTTGGCTTTCAATGAGCAGTTCTTC
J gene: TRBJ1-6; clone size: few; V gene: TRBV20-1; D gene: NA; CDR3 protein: CSASTGSYNSPLHF; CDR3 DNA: TGCAGCGCATCCACAGGCTCCTATAATTCACCCCTCCACTTT
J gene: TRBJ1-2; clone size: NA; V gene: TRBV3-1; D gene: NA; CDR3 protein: CASSQGGGGGYTF; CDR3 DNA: TGTGCCAGCAGCCAGGGGGGAGGCGGAGGCTACACCTTC
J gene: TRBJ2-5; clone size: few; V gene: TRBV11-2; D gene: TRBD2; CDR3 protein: CASRRGFQETQYF; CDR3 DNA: TGTGCCAGCCGGCGGGGGTTCCAAGAGACCCAGTACTTC
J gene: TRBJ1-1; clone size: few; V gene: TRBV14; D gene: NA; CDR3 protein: CASAHRVNTEAFF; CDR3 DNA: TGTGCCAGCGCGCACAGGGTGAACACTGAAGCTTTCTTT
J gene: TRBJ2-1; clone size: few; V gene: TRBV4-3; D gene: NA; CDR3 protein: CASSRDRQAAEQFF; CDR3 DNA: TGCGCCAGCAGCCGCGACCGACAGGCGGCTGAGCAGTTCTTC
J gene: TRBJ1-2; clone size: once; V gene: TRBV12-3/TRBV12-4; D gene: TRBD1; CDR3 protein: CASSLGRTGVDDTF; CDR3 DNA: TGTGCCAGCAGTTTAGGAAGGACAGGGGTGGACGACACCTTC
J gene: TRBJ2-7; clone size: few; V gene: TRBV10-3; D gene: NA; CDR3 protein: CAIRGSSYEQYF; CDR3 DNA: TGTGCCATCAGGGGGTCCTCCTACGAGCAGTACTTC
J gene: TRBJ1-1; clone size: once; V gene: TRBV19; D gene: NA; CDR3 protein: CASSKRENTEAFF; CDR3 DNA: TGTGCCAGTAGTAAGCGGGAGAACACTGAAGCTTTCTTT
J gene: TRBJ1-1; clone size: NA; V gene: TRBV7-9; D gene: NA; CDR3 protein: CASSLGVGGTPGTEAFF; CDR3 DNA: TGTGCCAGCAGCCTAGGCGTGGGGGGGACACCAGGGACTGAAGCTTTCTTT
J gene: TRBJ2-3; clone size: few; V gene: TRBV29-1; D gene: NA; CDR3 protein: CSVGNTDTQYF; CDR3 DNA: TGCAGCGTGGGGAACACAGATACGCAGTATTTT
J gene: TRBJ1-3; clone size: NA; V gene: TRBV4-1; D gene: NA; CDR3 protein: CASSGRLGSGNTIYF; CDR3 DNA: TGCGCCAGCAGCGGACGCCTAGGCTCTGGAAACACCATATATTTT
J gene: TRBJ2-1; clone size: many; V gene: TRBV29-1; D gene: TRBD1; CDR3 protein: CSVSTGDEQFF; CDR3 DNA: TGCAGCGTTTCTACAGGGGATGAGCAGTTCTTC
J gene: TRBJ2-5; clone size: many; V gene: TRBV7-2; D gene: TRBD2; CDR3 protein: CASSTSGGGETQYF; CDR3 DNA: TGTGCCAGCAGTACTAGCGGGGGGGGCGAGACCCAGTACTTC
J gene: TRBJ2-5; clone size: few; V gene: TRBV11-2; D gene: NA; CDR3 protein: CASSRSGFAETQYF; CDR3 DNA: TGTGCCAGCAGCCGATCAGGGTTCGCAGAGACCCAGTATTTC
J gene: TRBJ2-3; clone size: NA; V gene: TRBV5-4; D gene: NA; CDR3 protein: CASSLFGRETTGTDTQYF; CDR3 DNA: TGTGCCAGCAGCTTGTTTGGCAGGGAAACTACGGGCACAGATACGCAGTATTTT
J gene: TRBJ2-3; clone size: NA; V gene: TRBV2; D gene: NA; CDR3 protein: CASSVVGFTDTQYF; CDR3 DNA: TGTGCCAGCAGTGTGGTGGGCTTCACAGATACGCAGTATTTT
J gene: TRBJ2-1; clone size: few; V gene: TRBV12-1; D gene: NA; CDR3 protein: CASSFGNSGGACEQFF; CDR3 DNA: TGTGCCAGCAGCTTTGGAAATAGCGGGGGGGCTTGTGAGCAGTTCTTC
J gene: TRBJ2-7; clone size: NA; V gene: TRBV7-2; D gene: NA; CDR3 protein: CASTRYVAKEQYF; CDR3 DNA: TGTGCCAGCACCAGATACGTCGCTAAGGAGCAGTACTTC
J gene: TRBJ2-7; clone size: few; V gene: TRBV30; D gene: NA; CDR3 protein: CAWSSSTYEQYF; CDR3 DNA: TGTGCCTGGAGTAGTTCCACTTACGAGCAGTACTTC
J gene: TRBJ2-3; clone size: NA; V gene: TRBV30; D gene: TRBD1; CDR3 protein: CAWMTGGTDTQYF; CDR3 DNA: TGTGCCTGGATGACAGGGGGGACAGATACGCAGTATTTT
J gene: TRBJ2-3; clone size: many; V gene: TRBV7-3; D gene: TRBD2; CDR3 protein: CASSLGVAGAADTQYF; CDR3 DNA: TGTGCCAGCAGCCTAGGGGTAGCGGGGGCCGCAGATACGCAGTATTTT
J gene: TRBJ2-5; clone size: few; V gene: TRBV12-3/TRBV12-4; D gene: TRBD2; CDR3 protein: CASLLGTSGAIQETQYF; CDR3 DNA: TGTGCCAGCCTTCTGGGGACTAGCGGGGCAATACAAGAGACCCAGTACTTC